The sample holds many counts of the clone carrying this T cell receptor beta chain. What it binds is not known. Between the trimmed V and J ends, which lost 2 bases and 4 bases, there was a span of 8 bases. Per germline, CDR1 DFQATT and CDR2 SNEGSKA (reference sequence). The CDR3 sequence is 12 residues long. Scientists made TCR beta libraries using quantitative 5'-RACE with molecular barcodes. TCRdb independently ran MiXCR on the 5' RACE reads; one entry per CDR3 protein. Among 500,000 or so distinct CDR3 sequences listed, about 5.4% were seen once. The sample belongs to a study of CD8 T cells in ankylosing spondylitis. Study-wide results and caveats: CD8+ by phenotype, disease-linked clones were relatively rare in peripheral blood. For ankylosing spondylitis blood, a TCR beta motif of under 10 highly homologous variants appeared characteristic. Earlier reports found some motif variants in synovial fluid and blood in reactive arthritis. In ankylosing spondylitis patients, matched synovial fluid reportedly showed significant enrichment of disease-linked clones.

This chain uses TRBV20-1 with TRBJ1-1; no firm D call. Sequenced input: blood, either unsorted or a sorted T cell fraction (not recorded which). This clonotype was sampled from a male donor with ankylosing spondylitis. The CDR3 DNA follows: TGCAGTGCTAGACCCTGGGGCACTGAAGCTTTCTTT. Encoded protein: CSARPWGTEAFF.